These 9 T cell receptor beta chains were all obtained from the same sample, sequenced in a study of early T cells in non-severe SARS-CoV-2 infection. TCRdb re-called the 5' RACE reads with MiXCR, one entry per CDR3 protein. The sample holds about 77,000 distinct CDR3 sequences; 10% to 15% are singletons and the top ten take around 15%. This material consisted of whole blood, taken at baseline. Receptor source: an adult who was a healthcare worker with PCR-confirmed SARS-CoV-2 infection or an uninfected control (not recorded which). The donor label of this sample is uncertain.

V and J are TRBV11-2 and TRBJ1-2; D uncertain. This CDR3 has 13 residues. The ends were cut back, 0 bases at V and 5 bases at J, with 7 bases in the middle. Germline V gene lookup returns CDR1 SGHAT and CDR2 FQNNGV. CDR3 amino acids: CASSLDLGYGYTF. DNA for the CDR3: TGTGCCAGCAGCTTAGATTTGGGGTATGGCTACACCTTC.

This clonotype occurred a few times. This chain joins TRBV7-2 and TRBJ2-7, with 8 bases aligning to TRBD2. The CDR3 runs to 15 residues. Looked up from germline, CDR1 is SGHTA and CDR2 is FQGNSA. V dropped 4 bases and J dropped 3; count of bases not matched to a gene: 8. The CDR3 coding sequence is TGTGCCAGCAGCTCCCCCGGGACTAGAGTCTACGAGCAGTACTTC. Residues: CASSSPGTRVYEQYF.

This clonotype was observed a few times. V gene TRBV12-3 or TRBV12-4 combines with J gene TRBJ1-3, with D hard to call. The CDR3 has 14 residues. V was shortened by 8 bases and J by 0 bases, with 11 bases between the two germline ends. The CDR3: CASGPTSSGNTIYF. The CDR3 nucleotides are TGTGCCAGCGGTCCAACGAGCTCTGGAAACACCATATATTTT.

This clonotype turned up a few times. The chain couples TRBV7-8 to TRBJ2-1, with D maybe TRBD2 (6 bases). V was pared by 1 base and J by 7 bases, with 8 bases between. The CDR3 runs 13 residues. The germline V gene encodes CDR1 SGHVS and CDR2 FQNEAQ. The CDR3 protein is CASSLVDYNEQFF. The CDR3 DNA follows: TGTGCCAGCAGCTTAGTGGACTATAATGAGCAGTTCTTC.

This clonotype has more than one count but fewer than ten. The chain employs TRBV10-3 and TRBJ2-3; D uncertain. Germline lookup yields CDR1 ENHRY and CDR2 SYGVKD. CDR3 length equals 14 residues. V dropped 0 bases and J dropped 2 bases, with 6 bases sitting between them. For the CDR3, the DNA is TGTGCCATCAGTGAGTCCGGCTTCACAGATACGCAGTATTTT. Its protein product is CAISESGFTDTQYF.

There are many counts of this clonotype. This chain joins TRBV6-1 and TRBJ2-5; D is unclear. CDR1 is MNHNS and CDR2 is SASEGT in the germline V gene. V lost 7 bases and J lost 0, with 12 bases in between. CDR3 length: 14 residues. CDR3 sequence reads: CASTWSENQETQYF. CDR3 nucleotide sequence: TGTGCCAGCACGTGGAGTGAGAACCAAGAGACCCAGTACTTC.

The chain has TRBV12-3 or TRBV12-4 and TRBJ2-3; the D gene could be TRBD1 or TRBD2 (5 bases each). This CDR3 has 18 residues. The V gene lost 3 bases and the J gene lost 0 bases, with 19 bases spanning the gap. The CDR3 DNA is TGTGCCAGCAGTTTTAGGCCCCCGGGACGGGGTAGCACAGATACGCAGTATTTT. It specifies CASSFRPPGRGSTDTQYF.

This clonotype was recorded many times. The chain uses TRBV29-1 and TRBJ2-3; 8 positions agree with TRBD2. The CDR3 covers 13 residues. Germline CDR1 SQVTM, CDR2 ANQGSEA. Unmatched junction bases numbered 8, after V lost 6 bases and J lost 6 bases. CDR3 amino acids: CSVNSGVGDTQYF. For the CDR3, the DNA is TGCAGCGTGAATAGCGGGGTGGGGGATACGCAGTATTTT.

This clonotype was detected many times. This chain links TRBV20-1 with TRBJ2-7; 9 bases map to TRBD1. CDR1 is DFQATT, CDR2 SNEGSKA, per germline (reference sequence). The CDR3 runs 13 residues. The trim removed 4 bases at V and 3 bases at J, leaving 4 bases unmatched. The CDR3 DNA follows: TGCAGTGCTACCGGGACAGGGATCTACGAGCAGTACTTC. Amino acids: CSATGTGIYEQYF.